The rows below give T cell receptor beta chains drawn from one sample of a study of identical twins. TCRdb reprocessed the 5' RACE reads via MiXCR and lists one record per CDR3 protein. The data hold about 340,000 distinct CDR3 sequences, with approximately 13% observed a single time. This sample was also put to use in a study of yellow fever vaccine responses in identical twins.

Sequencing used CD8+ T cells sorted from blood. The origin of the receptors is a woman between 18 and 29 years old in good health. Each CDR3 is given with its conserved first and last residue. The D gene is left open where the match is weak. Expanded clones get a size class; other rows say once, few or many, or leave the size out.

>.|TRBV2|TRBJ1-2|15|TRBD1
TGTGCCAGCAGTGAACCCGGGACAGGGGGCCATGGCTACACCTTC
CASSEPGTGGHGYTF
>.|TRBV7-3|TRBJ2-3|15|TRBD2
TGTGCCAGCAGCTTAGGGGCGGGGGGGCTAAATACGCAGTATTTT
CASSLGAGGLNTQYF
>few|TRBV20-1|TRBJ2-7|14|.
TGCAGTGCTAGAGGTAGGACGGACTCCTACGAGCAGTACTTC
CSARGRTDSYEQYF
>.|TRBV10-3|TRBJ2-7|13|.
TGTGCCACCGGGGAGAGGAGCTCCTACGAGCAGTACTTC
CATGERSSYEQYF
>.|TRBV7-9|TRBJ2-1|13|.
TGTGCCAGCAGCTTAGGGAAGGGCGGTGAGCAGTTCTTC
CASSLGKGGEQFF
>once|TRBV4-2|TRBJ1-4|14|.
TGTGCCAGCAGCCAAGGCAGGGACAATGAAAAACTGTTTTTT
CASSQGRDNEKLFF
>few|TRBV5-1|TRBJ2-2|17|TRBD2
TGCGCCAGCAACCTGTTCGGACTAGCGGCGAACACCGGGGAGCTGTTTTTT
CASNLFGLAANTGELFF
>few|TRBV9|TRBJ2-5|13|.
TGTGCCAGCAGCCCTAGGGACATCGAGACCCAGTACTTC
CASSPRDIETQYF
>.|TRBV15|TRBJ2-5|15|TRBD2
TGTGCCACCAGCAGAGAGCTAGCGGGAGAAGAGACCCAGTACTTC
CATSRELAGEETQYF
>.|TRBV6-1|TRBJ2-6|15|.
TGTGCCAGCATGGAACAGGACTCTGGGGCCAACGTCCTGACTTTC
CASMEQDSGANVLTF
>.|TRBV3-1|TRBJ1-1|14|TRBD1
TGTGCCAGCAGCCAAGACGCCAGGGGGGATGAAGCTTTCTTT
CASSQDARGDEAFF
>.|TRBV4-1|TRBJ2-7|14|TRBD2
TGCGCCAGCAGCCCCTTCCGGGGGGCCTACGAGCAGTACTTC
CASSPFRGAYEQYF
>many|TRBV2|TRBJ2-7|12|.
TGTGCCAGCGACAGTACAGACTACGAGCAGTACTTC
CASDSTDYEQYF
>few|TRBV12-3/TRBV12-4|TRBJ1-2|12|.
TGTGCCAGCAGGCGTGACCGCTATGGCTACACCTTC
CASRRDRYGYTF
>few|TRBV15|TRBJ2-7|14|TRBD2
TGTGCCACCAGCAGAGATGGGGCGGGAGAAGAGCAGTACTTC
CATSRDGAGEEQYF
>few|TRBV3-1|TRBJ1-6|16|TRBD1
TGTGCCAGCAGCCAAGGGGCCGGGACAGTCAATTCACCCCTCCACTTT
CASSQGAGTVNSPLHF
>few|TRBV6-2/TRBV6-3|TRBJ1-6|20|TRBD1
TGTGCCAGCAGTTACTCCGCCGGGACAGGGGCATTCCGCCTTAATTCACCCCTCCACTTT
CASSYSAGTGAFRLNSPLHF
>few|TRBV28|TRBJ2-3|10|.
TGTGCCAGCAGCCGTCTTACGCAGTATTTT
CASSRLTQYF
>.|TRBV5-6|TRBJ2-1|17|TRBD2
TGTGCCAGCAGCTTGGAAGGTAGCGGGAGGGTCGGGGATGAGCAGTTCTTC
CASSLEGSGRVGDEQFF
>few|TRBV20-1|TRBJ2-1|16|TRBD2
TGCAGTGCCGAAGGGGCTAGCGGGGCCCCCTACAATGAGCAGTTCTTC
CSAEGASGAPYNEQFF
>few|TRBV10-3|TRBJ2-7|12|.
TGTGCCATATCGACGGGGGACTACGAGCAGTACTTC
CAISTGDYEQYF
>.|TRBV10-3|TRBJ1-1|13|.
TGTGCCATCACCCTGGACTTGAACACTGAAGCTTTCTTT
CAITLDLNTEAFF
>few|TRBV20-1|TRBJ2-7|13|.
TGCAGTGCTACGAGGGAAGAACCCTACGAGCAGTACTTC
CSATREEPYEQYF
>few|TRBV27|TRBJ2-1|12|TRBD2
TGTGCCAGCGTCGGACTAGCGGGAGGGTCGTTCTTC
CASVGLAGGSFF
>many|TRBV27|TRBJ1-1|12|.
TGTGCCATCGGGCAGGGGAACACTGAAGCTTTCTTT
CAIGQGNTEAFF